Presented here are 31 T cell receptor beta chains from one specimen sequenced in a study of blood T cell repertoires in COVID-19. Assay used: immunoSEQ multiplex PCR; TCRdb lists only in-frame clones, some missing. The data show about 260,000 clones, 80% to 95% seen once. The sequencing sample was made of peripheral blood. All receptors come from a person in their late teens or twenties with COVID-19, enrolled during active disease.

The V call is TRBV27, the J call TRBJ2-7, with 8 bases fitting TRBD2. Germline V CDR1 and CDR2: MNHEY, SMNVEV (reference sequence). Trimming took 6 bases from V and 1 from J; bases not matched to a gene: 8. This CDR3 comprises 15 residues. The CDR3 coding sequence is TGTGCCAGCAGCTATAGGGGCGGGGGGTCCTACGAGCAGTACTTC. Translating it yields CASSYRGGGSYEQYF.

This rearrangement joins TRBV27 to TRBJ2-3, with 12 bases fitting TRBD2. The germline CDR1 and CDR2 sequences are MNHEY and SMNVEV (reference sequence). The length of the CDR3 is 16 residues. V trimming: 8 bases; J trimming: 4 bases; junction bases outside the gene matches: 10. The DNA for the CDR3 is TGTGCCAGCTCAGAGCTAGCGGGAGGGCCGGCAGATACGCAGTATTTT. Its protein product is CASSELAGGPADTQYF.

The chain employs TRBV28 and TRBJ1-2; the D is unclear. The germline V gene encodes CDR1 MDHEN and CDR2 SYDVKM. V was clipped by 5 bases and J by 2 bases, with 12 bases between them. The CDR3 has 14 residues. CDR3 loop: CASSPVTYNYGYTF. The CDR3 coding sequence is TGTGCCAGCAGTCCTGTTACATACAACTATGGCTACACCTTC.

This sequence joins TRBV7-9 and TRBJ1-6; the D is unclear. Looked up from germline, CDR1 is SEHNR and CDR2 is FQNEAQ (reference sequence). The length of the CDR3 is 13 residues. The V gene lost 2 bases and the J gene lost 7 bases, with 6 bases spanning the gap. For the CDR3, the DNA is TGTGCCAGCAGCTTAATTATGAATTCACCCCTCCACTTT. Translated, it gives CASSLIMNSPLHF.

This chain connects TRBV2 to TRBJ2-5; the D gene is possibly TRBD1 (6 bases). CDR1 is SNHLY, CDR2 FYNNEI, per germline. The V and J ends lost 11 bases and 5 bases respectively, with 21 bases between them. CDR3 length equals 14 residues. The CDR3 DNA follows: TGTGCCGCCAGCAGGGGTAGGGGTCGGGAGACCCAGTACTTC. Protein product: CAASRGRGRETQYF.

The chain combines TRBV24-1 with TRBJ2-5; 8 nucleotides line up with TRBD2. This CDR3 has 16 residues. With 5 bases clipped from V and 5 bases from J, the junction kept 12 bases outside the gene matches. Germline lookup yields CDR1 KGHDR and CDR2 SFDVKD. CDR3 DNA sequence: TGTGCCACCAGTGGAGGCGTCAGCGGGAGTGTTGAGACCCAGTACTTC. It specifies CATSGGVSGSVETQYF.

The chain employs TRBV14 and TRBJ1-2, with a weak D call TRBD1 (5 bases). V shed 2 bases and J shed 3 bases, with 16 bases lying between them. Germline V gene lookup returns CDR1 SGHDN and CDR2 FVKESK. This CDR3 is 16 amino acids long. DNA for the CDR3: TGTGCCAGCAGCCAATTTTTGGGGGGAGATCACTATGGCTACACCTTC. Its translation: CASSQFLGGDHYGYTF.

CDR3 sequence: CASSSSGTETQYF. CDR3 sequence (DNA): TGCGCCAGCAGCTCAAGCGGGACAGAGACCCAGTACTTC. The rearrangement joins TRBV5-1 to TRBJ2-5; 7 bases fit TRBD2. J was trimmed by 4 bases and V by 3 bases; bases with no gene match: 3. This CDR3 has 13 amino acids. Germline V gene lookup returns CDR1 SGHRS and CDR2 YFSETQ. Full variable domain (outside the CDR3, taken from reference TRBV5-1 and TRBJ2-5): KAGVTQTPRYLIKTRGQQVTLSCSPISGHRSVSWYQQTPGQGLQFLFEYFSETQRNKGNFPGRFSGRQFSNSRSEMNVSTLELGDSALYLCASSSSGTETQYFGPGTRLLVL.

The CDR3 DNA is TGTGCCAGCAGTGTCTTCGGGATGGGAGTGGAGCAGTACTTC. Encoded protein: CASSVFGMGVEQYF. The chain couples TRBV2 to TRBJ2-7, with TRBD2 as a possible D gene (5 bases). Trimming removed 4 bases from V and 7 bases from J, with 17 bases in between. CDR1 and CDR2 (germline): SNHLY, FYNNEI. This CDR3 is 14 amino acids long.

The V call is TRBV5-6, the J call TRBJ1-1; 8 nucleotides match TRBD1. Per germline, CDR1 SGHDT and CDR2 YYEEEE. Unmatched junction bases numbered 5, after V lost 0 bases and J lost 1 base. The CDR3 has 16 residues. This CDR3 reads CASSLAGTGTNTEAFF. In DNA, the CDR3 is TGTGCCAGCAGCTTGGCGGGGACAGGTACGAACACTGAAGCTTTCTTT.

This clone occurred once. The rearrangement links TRBV4-1 to TRBJ2-5; 9 positions match TRBD2. J lost 0 bases, V lost 5 bases, and 7 bases had no gene match. Per germline, CDR1 MGHRA and CDR2 YSYEKL. This CDR3 region has 16 residues. The CDR3 protein is CASSIQTSGNQETQYF. Here the CDR3 DNA reads TGCGCCAGCAGCATACAGACTAGCGGCAACCAAGAGACCCAGTACTTC.

The chain is built from TRBV29-1 and TRBJ2-2; TRBD1 matches 9 bases. With V trimmed by 7 bases and J by 0 bases, 0 bases remained unmatched. CDR3 size: 13 residues. CDR1 is SQVTM, CDR2 ANQGSEA, per germline. The CDR3 here is CSGTGANTGELFF. Here the CDR3 DNA reads TGCAGCGGGACAGGGGCGAACACCGGGGAGCTGTTTTTT.

The chain couples TRBV4-1 to TRBJ2-7; D may be TRBD1 (6 bases). Per germline, CDR1 MGHRA and CDR2 YSYEKL. The CDR3 covers 18 residues. Trimming pared 0 bases from V and 3 bases from J, leaving 21 bases between. CDR3 DNA: TGCGCCAGCAGCCAAGACTCCCCGGGTAGGGCAGGGGACTACGAGCAGTACTTC. As protein: CASSQDSPGRAGDYEQYF.

The chain carries TRBV11-2 and TRBJ2-2; TRBD2 might be the D (7 bases). V lost 4 bases and J 0 bases, leaving 12 bases between the germline ends. Germline CDR1 reads SGHAT; CDR2 reads FQNNGV. This CDR3 spans 16 amino acids. The CDR3: CASSSTGGANTGELFF. DNA of the CDR3: TGTGCCAGCAGCTCTACGGGGGGCGCGAACACCGGGGAGCTGTTTTTT.

CDR3 DNA sequence: TGTGCCAGCCTACAGGGAAGCACAGATACGCAGTATTTT. This encodes CASLQGSTDTQYF. The rearrangement uses TRBV2 and TRBJ2-3; perhaps TRBD1 as D (6 bases). The CDR3 contains 13 residues. The germline V and J ends were trimmed by 8 bases and 0 bases, with 9 bases remaining between them. Per germline, CDR1 SNHLY and CDR2 FYNNEI. Variable domain in full (rest from reference TRBV2 and TRBJ2-3): EPEVTQTPSHQVTQMGQEVILRCVPISNHLYFYWYRQILGQKVEFLVSFYNNEISEKSEIFDDQFSVERPDGSNFTLKIRSTKLEDSAMYFCASLQGSTDTQYFGPGTRLTVL.

This clone was counted a few times. The rearrangement joins TRBV4-1 to TRBJ2-7; no clear D gene. The CDR3 is made up of 14 amino acids. CDR1 MGHRA and CDR2 YSYEKL come from the germline V gene. V was pared by 0 bases and J by 2 bases, with 8 bases between. The DNA of the CDR3 is TGCGCCAGCAGCCAAGATTCATGGCCCTACGAGCAGTACTTC. This codes for CASSQDSWPYEQYF.

The V and J genes are TRBV19 and TRBJ2-1, with 11 bases matching TRBD1. With V trimmed by 6 bases and J by 6 bases, 7 bases remained unmatched. The V gene's germline CDR1 is LNHDA and CDR2 SQIVND (reference sequence). CDR3 length: 15 residues. The CDR3 region has the DNA TGTGCCAGTAGCCGGGACAGGGGGTTGGTCAATGAGCAGTTCTTC. Residues: CASSRDRGLVNEQFF.

This rearrangement joins TRBV27 to TRBJ2-1, with D uncertain. Germline V CDR1 and CDR2: MNHEY, SMNVEV (reference sequence). This CDR3 is built from 13 residues. V gave up 5 bases and J gave up 4 bases, with 9 bases separating them. The CDR3 sequence is CASSLTPYNEQFF. The CDR3 region has the DNA TGTGCCAGCAGTCTTACACCGTACAATGAGCAGTTCTTC.

This clone was seen a single time. The V gene is TRBV19, the J gene TRBJ1-1, with 11 bases matching TRBD1. The CDR3 is 14 amino acids. V lost 5 bases and J lost 8; bases outside the gene matches: 7. Per germline, CDR1 LNHDA and CDR2 SQIVND (reference sequence). The CDR3 nucleotides read TGTGCCAGTAGTGTCCGGGACAGGGGGGTAGAAGCTTTCTTT. Translation: CASSVRDRGVEAFF.

This clone occurred a few times. The CDR3 DNA sequence: TGTGCCAGCAGTTATCCGGGACAGGGGGAAAAACTGTTTTTT. Protein product: CASSYPGQGEKLFF. This chain links TRBV5-6 with TRBJ1-4; 10 nucleotides line up with TRBD1. The CDR3 is 14 residues long. Germline V gene sequence: CDR1 SGHDT, CDR2 YYEEEE. V shed 5 bases, J shed 8 bases, and the junction held 6 bases outside the gene matches.

This rearrangement joins TRBV27 to TRBJ2-7, with D possibly matching TRBD2 (6 bases). Trimming cost V 0 bases and J 9 bases, with 24 bases left between them. Germline loops: CDR1 MNHEY, CDR2 SMNVEV (reference sequence). The CDR3 is 17 amino acids. The CDR3 region has the DNA TGTGCCAGCAGTTTATCCTCGGGGACTCAAGGGTACGCTGCGCAGTACTTC. Translated, it gives CASSLSSGTQGYAAQYF.

The chain joins TRBV18 to TRBJ2-7; 9 bases map to TRBD2. The J segment lost 0 bases and the V segment lost 3 bases, leaving 3 bases of the junction unmatched. The CDR3 sequence is 15 residues long. Germline V gene sequence: CDR1 KGHSH, CDR2 LQKENI. The CDR3 spells CASSPRTSDSYEQYF. CDR3 bases: TGTGCCAGCTCACCCAGGACTAGCGACTCCTACGAGCAGTACTTC.

The chain links TRBV5-6 to TRBJ1-3; D is unclear. CDR3 size: 16 residues. From germline, CDR1 is SGHDT and CDR2 YYEEEE. With 0 bases removed from V and 0 bases from J, the gap between germline ends came to 10 bases. The CDR3 DNA sequence: TGTGCCAGCAGCTTGGGGGGAGGCGACTCTGGAAACACCATATATTTT. Its protein product is CASSLGGGDSGNTIYF.

The CDR3 DNA sequence: TGTGCCAGCAGCCTAGGGAGAACCTACGAGCAGTACTTC. Encoded protein: CASSLGRTYEQYF. The chain carries TRBV12-3 or TRBV12-4 and TRBJ2-7; perhaps TRBD2 as D (5 bases). The CDR3 loop spans 13 amino acids. Trimming shortened V by 6 bases and J by 2 bases, and 11 bases separated the two germline ends.

The CDR3 is CASSSGQASNQPQHF. The CDR3 region has the DNA TGTGCCAGCAGTTCGGGACAGGCTAGCAATCAGCCCCAGCATTTT. The chain combines TRBV6-5 with TRBJ1-5, with 8 bases fitting TRBD1. Germline V gene sequence: CDR1 MNHEY, CDR2 SVGAGI. The CDR3 has 15 amino acids. With 4 bases clipped from V and 0 bases from J, the junction kept 2 bases outside the gene matches.

The J gene is TRBJ2-2, the V gene TRBV9; 11 nucleotides line up with TRBD1. The junction had 8 bases not matched to a gene; V was cut back by 3 bases and J by 4 bases. Looked up from germline, CDR1 is SGDLS and CDR2 is YYNGEE. The CDR3 is made up of 17 amino acids. The CDR3: CASSDITGTGGTGELFF. The CDR3 region has the DNA TGTGCCAGCAGCGACATAACCGGGACAGGGGGCACCGGGGAGCTGTTTTTT.

The chain carries TRBV18 and TRBJ2-3, with TRBD2 identical over 7 bases. Germline V gene data show CDR1 as KGHSH and CDR2 as LQKENI. There are 15 residues in the CDR3. V was pared by 6 bases and J by 2 bases, with 8 bases of the junction left unmatched. The CDR3 region has the DNA TGTGCCAGCTCCGTCCTAGCGGATCCCACAGATACGCAGTATTTT. Amino acid sequence: CASSVLADPTDTQYF. The entire variable domain, with the rest obtained from reference TRBV18 and TRBJ2-3, is as follows: NAGVMQNPRHLVRRRGQEARLRCSPMKGHSHVYWYRQLPEEGLKFMVYLQKENIIDESGMPKERFSAEFPKEGPSILRIQQVVRGDSAAYFCASSVLADPTDTQYFGPGTRLTVL.

CDR3: CASSPPGTYEQYF. The CDR3 bases are TGTGCCAGCAGCCCGCCGGGGACCTACGAGCAGTACTTC. The V call is TRBV5-4, the J call TRBJ2-7; possibly TRBD2 for D (5 bases). Germline CDR1 is SGHNT and CDR2 is YYREEE (reference sequence). The germline V and J ends were trimmed by 4 bases and 2 bases, with 10 bases remaining between them. The CDR3 consists of 13 residues.

CDR3 DNA: TGTGCCAGCAGCCAAGTAGCCAGAAAAGAGACCCAGTACTTC. Translation: CASSQVARKETQYF. The chain employs TRBV14 and TRBJ2-5; no firm D call. Germline V lookup: CDR1 SGHDN, CDR2 FVKESK. Deletions cut 1 base from V and 3 bases from J, with 9 bases between. The CDR3 totals 14 residues.

The V gene is TRBV24-1, the J gene TRBJ2-7; 7 bases are a match to TRBD1. Per germline, CDR1 KGHDR and CDR2 SFDVKD. Losses at the gene ends were 4 bases for V and 1 base for J; bases not matched to a gene: 3. CDR3 length: 14 residues. The CDR3: CATSEPGQSYEQYF. CDR3 nucleotide sequence: TGTGCCACCAGTGAACCGGGACAGTCCTACGAGCAGTACTTC.

The J gene is TRBJ2-7, the V gene TRBV13; 11 bases line up with TRBD2. This CDR3 has 19 amino acids. V was pared by 5 bases and J by 2 bases, with 17 bases of the junction left unmatched. CDR1 and CDR2 from the germline V gene are PRHDT and FYEKMQ (reference sequence). The CDR3 sequence: CASSAVGVTSGSSPYEQYF. CDR3 nucleotide sequence: TGTGCCAGCAGCGCCGTCGGTGTAACTAGCGGGAGTTCTCCCTACGAGCAGTACTTC.